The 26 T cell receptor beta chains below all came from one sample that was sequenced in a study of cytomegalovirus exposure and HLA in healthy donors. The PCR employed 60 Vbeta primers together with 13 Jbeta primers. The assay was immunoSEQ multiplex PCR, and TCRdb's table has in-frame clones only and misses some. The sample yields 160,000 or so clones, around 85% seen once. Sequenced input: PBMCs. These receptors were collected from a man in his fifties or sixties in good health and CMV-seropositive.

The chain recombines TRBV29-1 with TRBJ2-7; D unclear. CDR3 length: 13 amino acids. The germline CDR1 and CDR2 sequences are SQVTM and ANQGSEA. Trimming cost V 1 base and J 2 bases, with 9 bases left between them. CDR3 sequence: CSVEGEQPYEQYF. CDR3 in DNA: TGCAGCGTTGAAGGAGAACAGCCCTACGAGCAGTACTTC.

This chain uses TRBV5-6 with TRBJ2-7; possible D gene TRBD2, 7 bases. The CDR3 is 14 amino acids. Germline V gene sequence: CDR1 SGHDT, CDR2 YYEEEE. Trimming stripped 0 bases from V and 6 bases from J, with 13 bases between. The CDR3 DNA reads TGTGCCAGCAGCTTGGCGGGGGGCAAGAGCGAGCAGTACTTC. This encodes CASSLAGGKSEQYF.

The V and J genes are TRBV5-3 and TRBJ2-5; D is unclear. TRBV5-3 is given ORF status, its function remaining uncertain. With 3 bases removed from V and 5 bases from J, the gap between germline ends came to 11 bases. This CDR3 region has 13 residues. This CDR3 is CARSSVLRETQYF. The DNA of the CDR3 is TGTGCCAGAAGCTCTGTTCTCCGGGAGACCCAGTACTTC.

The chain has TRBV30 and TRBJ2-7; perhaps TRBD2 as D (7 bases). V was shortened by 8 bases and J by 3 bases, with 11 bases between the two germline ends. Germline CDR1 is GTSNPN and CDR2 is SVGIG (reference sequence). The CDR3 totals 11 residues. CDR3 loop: CAVRGGYEQYF. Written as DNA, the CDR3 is TGTGCCGTGAGGGGGGGCTACGAGCAGTACTTC.

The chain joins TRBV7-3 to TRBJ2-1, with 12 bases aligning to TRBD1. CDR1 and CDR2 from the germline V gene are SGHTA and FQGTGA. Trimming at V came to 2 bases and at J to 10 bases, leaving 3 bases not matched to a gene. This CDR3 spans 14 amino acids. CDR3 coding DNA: TGTGCCAGCAGCTTAGGGACAGGGGGCAGGGAGCAGTTCTTC. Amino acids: CASSLGTGGREQFF.

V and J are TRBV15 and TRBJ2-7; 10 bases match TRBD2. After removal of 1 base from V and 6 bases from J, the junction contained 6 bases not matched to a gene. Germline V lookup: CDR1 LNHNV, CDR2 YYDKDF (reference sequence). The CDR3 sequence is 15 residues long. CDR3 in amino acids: CATSRGGASGGEQYF. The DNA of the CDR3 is TGTGCCACCAGCAGAGGCGGGGCTAGCGGGGGCGAGCAGTACTTC.

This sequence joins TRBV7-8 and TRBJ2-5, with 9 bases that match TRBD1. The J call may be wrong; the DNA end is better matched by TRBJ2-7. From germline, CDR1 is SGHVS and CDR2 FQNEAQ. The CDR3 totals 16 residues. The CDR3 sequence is CASSPHRGRRINEQYF. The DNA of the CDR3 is TGTGCCAGCAGCCCGCACAGGGGGCGACGGATCAACGAGCAGTACTTC.

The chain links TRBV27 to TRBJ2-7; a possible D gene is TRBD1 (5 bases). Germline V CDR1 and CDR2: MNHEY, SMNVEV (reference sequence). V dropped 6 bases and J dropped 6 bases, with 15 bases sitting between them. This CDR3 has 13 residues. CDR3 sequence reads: CASRSDRAAEQYF. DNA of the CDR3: TGTGCCAGCAGGAGCGACAGAGCCGCCGAGCAGTACTTC.

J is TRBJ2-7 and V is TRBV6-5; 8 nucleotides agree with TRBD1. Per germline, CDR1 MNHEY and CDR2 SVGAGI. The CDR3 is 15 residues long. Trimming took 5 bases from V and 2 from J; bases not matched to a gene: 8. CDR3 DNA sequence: TGTGCCAGCAGTAACCGACAGGGGCCCACCTACGAGCAGTACTTC. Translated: CASSNRQGPTYEQYF.

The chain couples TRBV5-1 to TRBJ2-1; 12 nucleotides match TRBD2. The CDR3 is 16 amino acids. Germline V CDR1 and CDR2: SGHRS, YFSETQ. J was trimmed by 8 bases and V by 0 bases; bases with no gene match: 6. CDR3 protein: CASSLGASGRADEQFF. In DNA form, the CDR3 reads TGCGCCAGCAGCTTGGGCGCTAGCGGGAGGGCCGATGAGCAGTTCTTC.

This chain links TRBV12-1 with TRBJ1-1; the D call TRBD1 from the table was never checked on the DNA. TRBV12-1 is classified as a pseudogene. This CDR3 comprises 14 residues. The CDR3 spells CASSLSRSGAEAFF. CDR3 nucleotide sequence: TGTGCCAGCAGCTTAAGTCGATCAGGCGCTGAAGCTTTCTTT.

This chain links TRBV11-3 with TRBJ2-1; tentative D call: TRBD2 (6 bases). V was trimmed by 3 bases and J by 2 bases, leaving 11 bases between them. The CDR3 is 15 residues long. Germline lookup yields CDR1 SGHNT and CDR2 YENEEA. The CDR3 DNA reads TGTGCCAGCAGCTTGGGGCGGGGAGCCTACAATGAGCAGTTCTTC. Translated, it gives CASSLGRGAYNEQFF.

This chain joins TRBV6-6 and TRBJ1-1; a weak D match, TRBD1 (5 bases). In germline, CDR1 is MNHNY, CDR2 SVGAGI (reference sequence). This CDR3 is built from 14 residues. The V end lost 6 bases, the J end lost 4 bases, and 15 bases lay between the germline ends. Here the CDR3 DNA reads TGTGCCAGCAGCCCCCCAGGGTACGGCACTGAAGCTTTCTTT. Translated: CASSPPGYGTEAFF.

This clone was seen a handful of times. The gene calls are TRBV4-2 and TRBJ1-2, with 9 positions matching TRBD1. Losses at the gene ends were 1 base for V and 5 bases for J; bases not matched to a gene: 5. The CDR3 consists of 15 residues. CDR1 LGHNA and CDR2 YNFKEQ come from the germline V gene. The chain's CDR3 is CASSQADRGGYGYTF. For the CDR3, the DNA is TGTGCCAGCAGCCAAGCGGACAGGGGTGGGTATGGCTACACCTTC.

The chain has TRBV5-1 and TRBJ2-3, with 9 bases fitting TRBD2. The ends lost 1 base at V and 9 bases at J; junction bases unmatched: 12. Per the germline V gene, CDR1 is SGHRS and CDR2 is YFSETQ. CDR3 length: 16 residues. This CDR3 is CASSLLGTSREVTQYF. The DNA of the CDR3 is TGCGCCAGCAGCTTGCTCGGGACTAGCCGAGAAGTGACGCAGTATTTT. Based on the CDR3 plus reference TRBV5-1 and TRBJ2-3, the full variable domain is KAGVTQTPRYLIKTRGQQVTLSCSPISGHRSVSWYQQTPGQGLQFLFEYFSETQRNKGNFPGRFSGRQFSNSRSEMNVSTLELGDSALYLCASSLLGTSREVTQYFGPGTRLTVL.

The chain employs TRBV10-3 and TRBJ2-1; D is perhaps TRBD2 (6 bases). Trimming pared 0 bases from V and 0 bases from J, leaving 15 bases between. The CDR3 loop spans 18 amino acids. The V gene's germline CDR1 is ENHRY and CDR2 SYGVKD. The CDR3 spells CAISESGRDFSSYNEQFF. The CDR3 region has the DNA TGTGCCATCAGTGAGTCGGGCCGGGACTTCAGCTCCTACAATGAGCAGTTCTTC.

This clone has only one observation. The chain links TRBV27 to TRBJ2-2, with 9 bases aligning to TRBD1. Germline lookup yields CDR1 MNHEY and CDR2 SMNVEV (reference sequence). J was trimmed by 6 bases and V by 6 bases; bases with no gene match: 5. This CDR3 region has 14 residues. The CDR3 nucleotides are TGTGCCAGCAGGGGGACAGGGTCGGCCGGGGAGCTGTTTTTT. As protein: CASRGTGSAGELFF.

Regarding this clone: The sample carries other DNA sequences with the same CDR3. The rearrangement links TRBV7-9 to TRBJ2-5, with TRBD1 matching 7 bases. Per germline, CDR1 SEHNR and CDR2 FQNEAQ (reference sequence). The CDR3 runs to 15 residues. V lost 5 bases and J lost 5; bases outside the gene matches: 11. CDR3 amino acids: CASSPPFRQGETQYF. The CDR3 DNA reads TGTGCCAGCAGCCCCCCGTTTAGACAGGGCGAGACCCAGTACTTC.

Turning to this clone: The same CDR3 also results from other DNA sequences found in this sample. CDR3: CASSPSGRDYGYTF. DNA of the CDR3: TGTGCCAGCTCACCAAGTGGCAGGGACTATGGCTACACCTTC. V usage is TRBV18 and J usage is TRBJ1-2; D is perhaps TRBD1 (5 bases). There are 14 residues in the CDR3. Germline loops: CDR1 KGHSH, CDR2 LQKENI. V was pared by 2 bases and J by 3 bases, with 10 bases between.

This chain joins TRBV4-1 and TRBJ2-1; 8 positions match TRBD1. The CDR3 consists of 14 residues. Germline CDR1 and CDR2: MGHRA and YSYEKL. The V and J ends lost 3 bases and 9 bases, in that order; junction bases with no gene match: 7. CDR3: CASSHPGTGIEQFF. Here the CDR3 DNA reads TGCGCCAGCAGCCATCCCGGGACAGGTATTGAGCAGTTCTTC.

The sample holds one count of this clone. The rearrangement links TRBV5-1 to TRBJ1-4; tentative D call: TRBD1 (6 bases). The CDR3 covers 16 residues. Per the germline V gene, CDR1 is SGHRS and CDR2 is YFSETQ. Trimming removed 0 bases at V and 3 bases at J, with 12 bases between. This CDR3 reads CASSLGQAEANEKLFF. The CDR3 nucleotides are TGCGCCAGCAGCTTGGGACAGGCTGAAGCTAATGAAAAACTGTTTTTT.

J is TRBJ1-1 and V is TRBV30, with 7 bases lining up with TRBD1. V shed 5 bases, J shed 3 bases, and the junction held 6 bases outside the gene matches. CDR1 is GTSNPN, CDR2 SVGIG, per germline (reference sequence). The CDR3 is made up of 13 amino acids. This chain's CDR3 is CAWGRGTHTEAFF. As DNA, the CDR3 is TGTGCCTGGGGCAGGGGGACACACACTGAAGCTTTCTTT.

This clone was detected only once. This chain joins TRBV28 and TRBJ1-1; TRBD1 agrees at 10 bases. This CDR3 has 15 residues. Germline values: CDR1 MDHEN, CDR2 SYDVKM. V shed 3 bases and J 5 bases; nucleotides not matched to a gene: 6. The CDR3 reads CASSFLTGGQTEAFF. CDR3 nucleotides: TGTGCCAGCAGTTTCCTGACAGGGGGCCAGACTGAAGCTTTCTTT.

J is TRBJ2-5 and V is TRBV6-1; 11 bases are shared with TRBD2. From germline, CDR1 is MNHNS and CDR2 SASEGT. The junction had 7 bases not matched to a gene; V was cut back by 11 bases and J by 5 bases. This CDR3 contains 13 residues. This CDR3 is CAGRLAGRETQYF. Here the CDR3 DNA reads TGTGCCGGCCGACTAGCGGGGCGGGAGACCCAGTACTTC.

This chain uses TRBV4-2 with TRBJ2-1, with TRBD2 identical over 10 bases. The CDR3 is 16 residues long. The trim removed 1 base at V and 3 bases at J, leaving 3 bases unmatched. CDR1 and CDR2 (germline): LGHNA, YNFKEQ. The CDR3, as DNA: TGTGCCAGCAGCCAAGGTCTAGCGGGAGACTACAATGAGCAGTTCTTC. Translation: CASSQGLAGDYNEQFF.

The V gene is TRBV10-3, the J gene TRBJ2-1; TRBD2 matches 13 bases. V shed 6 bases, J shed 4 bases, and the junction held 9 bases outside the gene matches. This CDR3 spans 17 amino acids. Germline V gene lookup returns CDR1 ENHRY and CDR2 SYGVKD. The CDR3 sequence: CAIRQTSGGFGYNEQFF. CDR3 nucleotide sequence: TGTGCCATCAGACAGACTAGCGGGGGGTTTGGTTACAATGAGCAGTTCTTC.